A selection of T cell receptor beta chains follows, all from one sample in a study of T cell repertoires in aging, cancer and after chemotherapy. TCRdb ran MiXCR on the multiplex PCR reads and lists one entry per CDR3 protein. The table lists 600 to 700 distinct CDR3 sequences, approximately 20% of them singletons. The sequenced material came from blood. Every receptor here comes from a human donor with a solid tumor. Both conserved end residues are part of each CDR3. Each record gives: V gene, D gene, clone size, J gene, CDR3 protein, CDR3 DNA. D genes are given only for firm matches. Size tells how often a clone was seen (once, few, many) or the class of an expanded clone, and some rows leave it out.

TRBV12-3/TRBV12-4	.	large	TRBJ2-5	CASSLVTQTQYF	TGTGCCAGCAGTTTAGTTACACAGACCCAGTACTTC
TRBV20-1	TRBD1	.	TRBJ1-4	CSARLKQGMREKLFF	TGCAGTGCTAGACTAAAACAGGGGATGAGAGAAAAACTGTTTTTT
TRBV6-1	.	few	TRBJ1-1	CASSSRGGRYTEAFF	TGTGCCAGCAGCTCCCGGGGAGGGAGGTACACTGAAGCTTTCTTT
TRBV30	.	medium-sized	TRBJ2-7	CAFSEGGGPGEQYF	TGTGCCTTTTCAGAGGGGGGAGGGCCGGGCGAGCAGTACTTC
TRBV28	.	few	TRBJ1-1	CASSPPGSSLNTEAFF	TGTGCCAGCAGCCCCCCGGGGAGTTCCTTGAACACTGAAGCTTTCTTT
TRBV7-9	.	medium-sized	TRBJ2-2	CASSTRGSTGELFF	TGTGCCAGCAGCACCCGAGGGTCCACCGGGGAGCTGTTTTTT
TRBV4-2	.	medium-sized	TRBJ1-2	CASSQDKAGYGYTF	TGTGCCAGCAGCCAAGATAAGGCAGGCTATGGCTACACCTTC
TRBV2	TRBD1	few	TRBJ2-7	CASSLSPTGSGYEQYF	TGTGCCAGCAGCCTCTCTCCGACAGGGTCCGGCTACGAGCAGTACTTC
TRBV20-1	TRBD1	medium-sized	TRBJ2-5	CSARDTSRGRETQYF	TGCAGTGCTAGAGATACCTCCAGGGGGCGAGAGACCCAGTACTTC
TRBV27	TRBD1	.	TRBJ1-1	CASSLQYRDRVMRAEAFF	TGTGCCAGCAGTCTCCAATACCGGGACAGGGTAATGAGGGCTGAAGCTTTCTTT
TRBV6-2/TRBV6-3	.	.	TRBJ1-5	CASSSGRLGRENQPQHF	TGTGCCAGCAGTTCAGGGAGGTTGGGCAGGGAGAATCAGCCCCAGCATTTT
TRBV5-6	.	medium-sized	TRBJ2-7	CASSLLDTYEQYF	TGTGCCAGCAGCTTGCTAGATACCTACGAGCAGTACTTC
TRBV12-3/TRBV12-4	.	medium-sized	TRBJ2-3	CASSFRDTQYF	TGTGCCAGCAGTTTCCGGGATACGCAGTATTTT
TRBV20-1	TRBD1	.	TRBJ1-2	CSAREGQGYGYTF	TGCAGTGCTAGAGAAGGACAGGGCTATGGCTACACCTTC